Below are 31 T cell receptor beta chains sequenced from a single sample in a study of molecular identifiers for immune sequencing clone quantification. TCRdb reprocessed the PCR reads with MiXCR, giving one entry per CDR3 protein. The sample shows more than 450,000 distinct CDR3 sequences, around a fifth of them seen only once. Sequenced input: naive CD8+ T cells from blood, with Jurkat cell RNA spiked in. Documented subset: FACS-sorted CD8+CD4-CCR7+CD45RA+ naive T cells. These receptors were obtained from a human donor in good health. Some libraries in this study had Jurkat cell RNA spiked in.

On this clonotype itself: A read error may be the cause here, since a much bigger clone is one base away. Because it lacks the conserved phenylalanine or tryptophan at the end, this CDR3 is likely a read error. Here the CDR3 reads CASSPRTVSAYEQYL. The CDR3 DNA reads TGTGCCAGCAGCCCCCGGACAGTTTCTGCCTACGAGCAGTACCTC. This chain connects TRBV13 to TRBJ2-7, with D maybe TRBD1 (6 bases). CDR1 and CDR2 from the germline V gene are PRHDT and FYEKMQ (reference sequence). V lost 5 bases and J lost 2, with 16 bases in between. This CDR3 contains 15 residues.

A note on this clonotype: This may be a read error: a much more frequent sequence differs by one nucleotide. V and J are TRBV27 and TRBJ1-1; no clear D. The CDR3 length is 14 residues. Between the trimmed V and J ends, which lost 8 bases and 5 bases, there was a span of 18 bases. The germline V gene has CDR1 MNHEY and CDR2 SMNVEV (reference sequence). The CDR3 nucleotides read TGTGCCAGCCGATTGAGAGGAGGAGGGACTGAAGCTTTCTTT. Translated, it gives CASRLRGGGTEAFF.

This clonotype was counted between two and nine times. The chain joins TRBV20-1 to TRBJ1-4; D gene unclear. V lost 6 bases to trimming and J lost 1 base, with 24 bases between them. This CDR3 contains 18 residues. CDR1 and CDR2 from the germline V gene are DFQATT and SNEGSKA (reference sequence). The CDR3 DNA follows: TGCAGTGCCCCCCCCCGGTGGCAGCACTCTCAAACTAATGAAAAACTGTTTTTT. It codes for CSAPPRWQHSQTNEKLFF.

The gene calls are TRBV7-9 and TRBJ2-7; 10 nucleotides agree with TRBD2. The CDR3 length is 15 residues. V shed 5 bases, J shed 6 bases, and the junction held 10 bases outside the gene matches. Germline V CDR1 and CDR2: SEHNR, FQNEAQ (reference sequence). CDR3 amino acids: CASSAILAGVGEQYF. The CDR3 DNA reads TGTGCCAGCAGCGCCATTCTAGCGGGAGTAGGCGAGCAGTACTTC.

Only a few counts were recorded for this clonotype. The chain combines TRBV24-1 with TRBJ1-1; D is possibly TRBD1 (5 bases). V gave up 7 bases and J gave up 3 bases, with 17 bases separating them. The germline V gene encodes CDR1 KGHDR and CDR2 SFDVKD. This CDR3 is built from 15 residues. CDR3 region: CATSVGAEWDTEAFF. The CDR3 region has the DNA TGTGCCACCAGCGTAGGGGCCGAGTGGGACACTGAAGCTTTCTTT.

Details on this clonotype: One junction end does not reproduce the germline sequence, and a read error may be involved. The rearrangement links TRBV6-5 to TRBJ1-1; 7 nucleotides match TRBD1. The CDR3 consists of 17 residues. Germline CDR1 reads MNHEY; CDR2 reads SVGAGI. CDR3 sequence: CASSHSSLDRLNTEAFF. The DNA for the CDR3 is TGTGCCAGCAGTCACTCGTCGCTGGACAGGCTGAACACTGAAGCTTTCTTT.

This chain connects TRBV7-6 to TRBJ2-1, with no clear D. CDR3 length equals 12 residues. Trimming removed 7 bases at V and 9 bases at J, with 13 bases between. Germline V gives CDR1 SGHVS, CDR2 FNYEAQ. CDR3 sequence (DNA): TGTGCCAGCACTAAACCGACCGGTGAGCAGTTCTTC. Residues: CASTKPTGEQFF.

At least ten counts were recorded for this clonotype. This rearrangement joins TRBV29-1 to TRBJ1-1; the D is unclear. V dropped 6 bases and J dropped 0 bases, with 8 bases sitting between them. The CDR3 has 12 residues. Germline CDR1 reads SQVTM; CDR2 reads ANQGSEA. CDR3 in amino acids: CSVTVMNTEAFF. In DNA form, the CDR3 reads TGCAGCGTCACTGTAATGAACACTGAAGCTTTCTTT.

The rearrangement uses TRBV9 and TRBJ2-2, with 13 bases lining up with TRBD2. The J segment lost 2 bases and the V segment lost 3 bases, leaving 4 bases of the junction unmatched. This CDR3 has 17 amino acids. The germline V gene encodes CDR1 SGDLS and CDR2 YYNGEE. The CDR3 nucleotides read TGTGCCAGCAGCGAGGGGACTAGCGGGGCAAACACCGGGGAGCTGTTTTTT. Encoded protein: CASSEGTSGANTGELFF.

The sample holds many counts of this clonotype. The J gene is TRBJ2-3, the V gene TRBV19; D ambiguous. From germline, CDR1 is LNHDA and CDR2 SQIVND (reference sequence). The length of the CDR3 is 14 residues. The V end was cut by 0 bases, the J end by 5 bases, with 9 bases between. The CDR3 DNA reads TGTGCCAGTAGTATAGACACAAGGATAGATACGCAGTATTTT. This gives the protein CASSIDTRIDTQYF.

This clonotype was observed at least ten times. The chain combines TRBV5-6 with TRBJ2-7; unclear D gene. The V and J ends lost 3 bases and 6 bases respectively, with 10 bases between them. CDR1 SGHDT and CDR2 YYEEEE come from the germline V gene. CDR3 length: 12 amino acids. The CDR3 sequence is CASSSAALEQYF. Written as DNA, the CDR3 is TGTGCCAGCAGCTCCGCGGCCCTCGAGCAGTACTTC.

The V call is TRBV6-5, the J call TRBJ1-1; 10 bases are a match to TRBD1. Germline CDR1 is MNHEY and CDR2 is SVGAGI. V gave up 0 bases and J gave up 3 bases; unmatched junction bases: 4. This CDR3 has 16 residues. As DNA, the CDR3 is TGTGCCAGCAGTTACTCGGACAGGGGGGCGGACACTGAAGCTTTCTTT. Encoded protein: CASSYSDRGADTEAFF.

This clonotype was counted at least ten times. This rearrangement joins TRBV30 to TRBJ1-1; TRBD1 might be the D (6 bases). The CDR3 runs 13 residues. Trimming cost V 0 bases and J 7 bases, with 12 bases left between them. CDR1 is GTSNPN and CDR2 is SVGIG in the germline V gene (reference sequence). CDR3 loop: CAWSVHETGEAFF. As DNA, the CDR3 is TGTGCCTGGAGTGTACACGAGACAGGTGAAGCTTTCTTT.

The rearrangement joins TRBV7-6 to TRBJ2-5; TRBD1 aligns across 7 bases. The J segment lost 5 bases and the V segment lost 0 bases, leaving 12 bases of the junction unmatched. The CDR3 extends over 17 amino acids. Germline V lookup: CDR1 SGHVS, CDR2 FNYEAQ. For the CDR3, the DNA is TGTGCCAGCAGCTTAGCAGGGGACAGCGTGGGACCGGAGACCCAGTACTTC. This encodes CASSLAGDSVGPETQYF.

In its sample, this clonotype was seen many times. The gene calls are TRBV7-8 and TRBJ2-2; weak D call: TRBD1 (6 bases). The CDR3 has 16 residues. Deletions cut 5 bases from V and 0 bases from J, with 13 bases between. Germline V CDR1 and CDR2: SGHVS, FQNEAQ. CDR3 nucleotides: TGTGCCAGCAGCAACGACAGGTTCGCGAACACCGGGGAGCTGTTTTTT. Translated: CASSNDRFANTGELFF. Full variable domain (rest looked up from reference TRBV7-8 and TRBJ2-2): GAGVSQSPRYKVAKRGQDVALRCDPISGHVSLFWYQQALGQGPEFLTYFQNEAQLDKSGLPSDRFFAERPEGSVSTLKIQRTQQEDSAVYLCASSNDRFANTGELFFGEGSRLTVL.

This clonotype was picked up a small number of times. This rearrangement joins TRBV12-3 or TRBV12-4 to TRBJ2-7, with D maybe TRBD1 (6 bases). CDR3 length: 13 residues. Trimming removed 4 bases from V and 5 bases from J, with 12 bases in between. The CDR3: CASSSFRDNEQYF. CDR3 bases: TGTGCCAGCAGTTCATTCCGGGACAACGAGCAGTACTTC.

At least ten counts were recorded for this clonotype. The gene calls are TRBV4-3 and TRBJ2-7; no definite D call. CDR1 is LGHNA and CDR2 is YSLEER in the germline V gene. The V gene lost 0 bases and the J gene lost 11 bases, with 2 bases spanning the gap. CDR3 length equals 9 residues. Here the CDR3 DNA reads TGCGCCAGCAGCCAAGATGAGTACTTC. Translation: CASSQDEYF.

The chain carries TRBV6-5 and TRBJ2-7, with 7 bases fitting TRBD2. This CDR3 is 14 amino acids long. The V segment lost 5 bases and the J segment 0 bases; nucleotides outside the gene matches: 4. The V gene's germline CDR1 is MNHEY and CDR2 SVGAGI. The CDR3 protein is CASSHKRDSYEQYF. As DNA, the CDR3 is TGTGCCAGCAGTCATAAGCGGGACTCCTACGAGCAGTACTTC.

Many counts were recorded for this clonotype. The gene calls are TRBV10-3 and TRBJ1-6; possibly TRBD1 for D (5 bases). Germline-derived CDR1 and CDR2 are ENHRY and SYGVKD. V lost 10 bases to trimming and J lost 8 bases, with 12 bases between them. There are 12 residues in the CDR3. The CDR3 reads CATEGRDSPLHF. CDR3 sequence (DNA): TGTGCCACCGAGGGGAGAGATTCACCCCTCCACTTT.

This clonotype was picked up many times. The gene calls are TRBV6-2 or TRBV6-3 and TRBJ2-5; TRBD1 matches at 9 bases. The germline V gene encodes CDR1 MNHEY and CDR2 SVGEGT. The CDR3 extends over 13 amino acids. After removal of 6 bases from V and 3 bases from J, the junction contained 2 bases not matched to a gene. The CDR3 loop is CASRTGGEETQYF. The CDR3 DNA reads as TGTGCCAGCAGAACAGGGGGCGAAGAGACCCAGTACTTC.

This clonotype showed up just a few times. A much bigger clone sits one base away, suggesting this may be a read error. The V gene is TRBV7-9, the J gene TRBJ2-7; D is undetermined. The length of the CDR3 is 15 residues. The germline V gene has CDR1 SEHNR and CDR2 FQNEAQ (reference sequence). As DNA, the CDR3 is TGTGCCAGCAGCTCCAACAGCCAACTCTCCTACAAGCAGTACTTC. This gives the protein CASSSNSQLSYKQYF. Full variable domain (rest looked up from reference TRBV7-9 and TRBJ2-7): DTGVSQNPRHKITKRGQNVTFRCDPISEHNRLYWYRQTLGQGPEFLTYFQNEAQLEKSRLLSDRFSAERPKGSFSTLEIQRTEQGDSAMYLCASSSNSQLSYKQYFGPGTRLTVT.

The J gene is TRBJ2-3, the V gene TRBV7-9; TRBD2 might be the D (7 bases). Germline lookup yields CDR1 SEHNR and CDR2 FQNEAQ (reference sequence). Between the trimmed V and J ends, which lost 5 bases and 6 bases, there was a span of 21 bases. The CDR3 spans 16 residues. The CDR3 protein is CASSPTSGGRGDTQYF. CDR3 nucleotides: TGTGCCAGCAGCCCCACCTCGGGGGGCCGGGGGGATACGCAGTATTTT. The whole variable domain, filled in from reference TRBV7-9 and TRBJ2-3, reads DTGVSQNPRHKITKRGQNVTFRCDPISEHNRLYWYRQTLGQGPEFLTYFQNEAQLEKSRLLSDRFSAERPKGSFSTLEIQRTEQGDSAMYLCASSPTSGGRGDTQYFGPGTRLTVL.

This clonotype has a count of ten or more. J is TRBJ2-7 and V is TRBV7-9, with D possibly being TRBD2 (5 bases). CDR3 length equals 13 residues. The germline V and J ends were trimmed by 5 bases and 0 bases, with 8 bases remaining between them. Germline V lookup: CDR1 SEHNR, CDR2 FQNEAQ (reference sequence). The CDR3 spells CASSIGSSYEQYF. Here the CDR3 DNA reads TGTGCCAGCAGCATTGGGAGCTCCTACGAGCAGTACTTC.

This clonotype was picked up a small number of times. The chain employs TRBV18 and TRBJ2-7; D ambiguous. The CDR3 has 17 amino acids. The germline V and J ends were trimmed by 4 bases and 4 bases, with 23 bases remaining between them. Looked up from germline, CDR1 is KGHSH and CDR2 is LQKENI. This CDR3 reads CASSHSDDFRATYEQYF. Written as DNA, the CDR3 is TGTGCCAGCTCACACTCAGACGACTTCCGGGCCACATACGAGCAGTACTTC.

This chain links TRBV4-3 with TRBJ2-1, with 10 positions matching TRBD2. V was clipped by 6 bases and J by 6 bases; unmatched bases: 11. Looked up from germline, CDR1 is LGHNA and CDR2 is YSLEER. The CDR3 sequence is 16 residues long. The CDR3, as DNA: TGCGCCAGCAGTTCAAACCGGGGACTAGCGAGCAATGAGCAGTTCTTC. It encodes CASSSNRGLASNEQFF.

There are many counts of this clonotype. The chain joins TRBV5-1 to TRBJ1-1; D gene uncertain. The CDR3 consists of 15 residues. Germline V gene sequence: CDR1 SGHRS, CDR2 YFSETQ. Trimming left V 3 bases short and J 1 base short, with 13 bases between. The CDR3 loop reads CASSWGSGRNTEAFF. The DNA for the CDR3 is TGCGCCAGCAGCTGGGGATCGGGAAGGAACACTGAAGCTTTCTTT. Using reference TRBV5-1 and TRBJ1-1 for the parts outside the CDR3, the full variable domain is KAGVTQTPRYLIKTRGQQVTLSCSPISGHRSVSWYQQTPGQGLQFLFEYFSETQRNKGNFPGRFSGRQFSNSRSEMNVSTLELGDSALYLCASSWGSGRNTEAFFGQGTRLTVV.

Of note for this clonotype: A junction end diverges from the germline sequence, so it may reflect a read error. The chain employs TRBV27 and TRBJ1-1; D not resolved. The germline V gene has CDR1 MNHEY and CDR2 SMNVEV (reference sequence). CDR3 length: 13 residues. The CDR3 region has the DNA TGTGCCAGCAGTTTATCATTGAACACTGGAGCTTTCTTT. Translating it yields CASSLSLNTGAFF.

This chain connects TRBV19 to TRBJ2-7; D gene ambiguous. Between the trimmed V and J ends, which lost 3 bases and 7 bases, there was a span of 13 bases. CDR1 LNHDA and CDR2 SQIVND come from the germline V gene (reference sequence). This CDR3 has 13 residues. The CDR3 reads CASSIFSTEEQYF. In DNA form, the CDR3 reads TGTGCCAGTAGTATTTTTTCTACAGAAGAGCAGTACTTC. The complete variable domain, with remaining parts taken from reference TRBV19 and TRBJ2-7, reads DGGITQSPKYLFRKEGQNVTLSCEQNLNHDAMYWYRQDPGQGLRLIYYSQIVNDFQKGDIAEGYSVSREKKESFPLTVTSAQKNPTAFYLCASSIFSTEEQYFGPGTRLTVT.

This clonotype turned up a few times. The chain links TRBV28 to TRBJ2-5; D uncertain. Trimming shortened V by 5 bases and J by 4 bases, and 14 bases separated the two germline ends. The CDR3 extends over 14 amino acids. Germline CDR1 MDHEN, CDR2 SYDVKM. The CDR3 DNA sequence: TGTGCCAGCAGTATCCGTGGGTCCAGAGAGACCCAGTACTTC. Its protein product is CASSIRGSRETQYF.

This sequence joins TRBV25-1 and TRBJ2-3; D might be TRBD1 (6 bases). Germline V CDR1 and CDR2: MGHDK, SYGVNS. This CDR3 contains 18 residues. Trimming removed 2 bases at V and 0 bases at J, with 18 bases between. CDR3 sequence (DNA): TGTGCCAGCAGTGAAAGCTGGGGGCTACGGGTTAGCACAGATACGCAGTATTTT. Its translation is CASSESWGLRVSTDTQYF.

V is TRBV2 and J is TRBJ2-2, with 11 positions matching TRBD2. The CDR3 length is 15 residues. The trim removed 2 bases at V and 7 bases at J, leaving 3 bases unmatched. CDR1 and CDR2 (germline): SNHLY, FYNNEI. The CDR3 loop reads CASSELAGGVGELFF. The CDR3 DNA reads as TGTGCCAGCAGTGAACTAGCGGGAGGAGTCGGGGAGCTGTTTTTT.